These T cell receptor beta chains were read from a single sample in a study of cytomegalovirus exposure and HLA in healthy donors. The table came from immunoSEQ multiplex PCR; TCRdb's copy has only in-frame clones and leaves some out. The sample lists roughly 130,000 clones, more than 55% occurring once. Sequencing used PBMCs. The source of these receptors is a woman aged 55-69 years in good health and CMV-seronegative. Both conserved end residues are trimmed from each CDR3. Each record gives: V gene, J gene, D gene, CDR3 protein. A D gene is named only where the DNA matches it firmly.

TRBV11-2	TRBJ2-1	.	ASSLEIGGGNEQF
TRBV6-6	TRBJ1-5	TRBD1	ASRGTVSQPQH
TRBV29-1	TRBJ1-5	TRBD1	SVARDRGPDQPQH
TRBV9	TRBJ2-1	.	ASTRGAQNEQF
TRBV27	TRBJ2-2	TRBD2	ASSHRTSGELF
TRBV2	TRBJ2-7	TRBD2	ASTKTSGSYEQY
TRBV5-4	TRBJ2-7	TRBD1	ASSRTPGQAPYEQY
TRBV18	TRBJ1-2	.	ASSPPSPGEGYT
TRBV5-6	TRBJ2-5	TRBD2	ASSLVGGKETQY
TRBV7-3	TRBJ1-1	TRBD1	ASSFTGGWGEAF
TRBV25-1	TRBJ1-3	.	ASSAYSPGNTIY
TRBV11-3	TRBJ2-7	.	ASSLIEGPSYEQY
TRBV27	TRBJ1-6	.	ASRLQGTSYNSPLH
TRBV4-1	TRBJ1-2	.	ASSQEVTVHNYGYT
TRBV28	TRBJ1-5	.	ASSFRSQPQH